The rows below give T cell receptor beta chains drawn from one sample of a study of blood T cell repertoires in COVID-19. Generated by immunoSEQ multiplex PCR, the TCRdb table keeps only in-frame clones and is missing some. The sample shows around 230,000 clones, 84% of them seen only once. The source material was peripheral blood. The origin of the receptors is a middle-aged man who had recovered from COVID-19. CDR3s include the opening cysteine and the closing phenylalanine or tryptophan. Each record gives: CDR3 DNA, CDR3 protein, V gene, J gene, clone size, D gene. A D gene is named only where the DNA matches it firmly. Size is stated for part of the rows, as once, few or many counts, or as a class when the clone is expanded.

CDR3 DNA: TGTGCCAGTAGTATAAGGAGGAGCACAGATACGCAGTATTTT
CDR3 protein: CASSIRRSTDTQYF
V gene: TRBV19
J gene: TRBJ2-3
clone size: NA
D gene: NA

CDR3 DNA: TGTGCCAGCAGCCCCTGGGACAGGCGGTACTATGGCTACACCTTC
CDR3 protein: CASSPWDRRYYGYTF
V gene: TRBV21-1
J gene: TRBJ1-2
clone size: NA
D gene: NA

CDR3 DNA: TGCGCCAGCAGCTTGGTAGTTTCGGGCACAGATACGCAGTATTTT
CDR3 protein: CASSLVVSGTDTQYF
V gene: TRBV5-1
J gene: TRBJ2-3
clone size: NA
D gene: NA

CDR3 DNA: TGTGCCAGTAGTAGGAGCAGGGCGAACACTGAAGCTTTCTTT
CDR3 protein: CASSRSRANTEAFF
V gene: TRBV19
J gene: TRBJ1-1
clone size: few
D gene: NA

CDR3 DNA: TGTGCCAGCAGTGGTTCTAGCGGGAGTAGAGAGACCCAGTACTTC
CDR3 protein: CASSGSSGSRETQYF
V gene: TRBV27
J gene: TRBJ2-5
clone size: NA
D gene: TRBD2

CDR3 DNA: TGTGCCAGTAGTACAGATTCGGGACAGGGGAACTATGGCTACACCTTC
CDR3 protein: CASSTDSGQGNYGYTF
V gene: TRBV19
J gene: TRBJ1-2
clone size: NA
D gene: TRBD1

CDR3 DNA: TGTGCCATCAGTGATCGAGAGACCCAGTACTTC
CDR3 protein: CAISDRETQYF
V gene: TRBV10-3
J gene: TRBJ2-5
clone size: NA
D gene: NA

CDR3 DNA: TGTGCCACCAGGGAGGGGGCAGGGAGACCGAACACTGAAGCTTTCTTT
CDR3 protein: CATREGAGRPNTEAFF
V gene: TRBV2
J gene: TRBJ1-1
clone size: NA
D gene: TRBD1

CDR3 DNA: TGCAGCGTCGAAACAGGGGTAGGTCAGCCCCAGCATTTT
CDR3 protein: CSVETGVGQPQHF
V gene: TRBV29-1
J gene: TRBJ1-5
clone size: few
D gene: TRBD1

CDR3 DNA: TGTGCCAGCAGACAAGACAGAATTAACACCGGGGAGCTGTTTTTT
CDR3 protein: CASRQDRINTGELFF
V gene: TRBV2
J gene: TRBJ2-2
clone size: NA
D gene: NA

CDR3 DNA: TGTGCCAGCTCACCAACGCAGGCTAACTATGGCTACACCTTC
CDR3 protein: CASSPTQANYGYTF
V gene: TRBV18
J gene: TRBJ1-2
clone size: NA
D gene: NA

CDR3 DNA: TGTGCCAGCAGCCGCCCAGCGAGCACTGAAGCTTTCTTT
CDR3 protein: CASSRPASTEAFF
V gene: TRBV7-2
J gene: TRBJ1-1
clone size: NA
D gene: NA

CDR3 DNA: TGTGCCAGCAGCTTAGCCCCCCAGGATGATGGCTACACCTTC
CDR3 protein: CASSLAPQDDGYTF
V gene: TRBV7-2
J gene: TRBJ1-2
clone size: NA
D gene: NA

CDR3 DNA: TGTGCCAGCAGCTATAGGGACAGGGCGTATCAGCCCCAGCATTTT
CDR3 protein: CASSYRDRAYQPQHF
V gene: TRBV3-1/TRBV3-2
J gene: TRBJ1-5
clone size: once
D gene: TRBD1

CDR3 DNA: TGTGCCAGCAGCGCAACAGGGGGCATGAGTAATCAGCCCCAGCATTTT
CDR3 protein: CASSATGGMSNQPQHF
V gene: TRBV7-2
J gene: TRBJ1-5
clone size: NA
D gene: TRBD1

CDR3 DNA: TGTGCCAGCTCACCAAGCACAGGGGGCTTCAACAATGAGCAGTTCTTC
CDR3 protein: CASSPSTGGFNNEQFF
V gene: TRBV18
J gene: TRBJ2-1
clone size: NA
D gene: TRBD1

CDR3 DNA: TGCGCCAGCAGCCAAGTTCCAAATTCCTACGAGCAGTACTTC
CDR3 protein: CASSQVPNSYEQYF
V gene: TRBV4-3
J gene: TRBJ2-7
clone size: NA
D gene: NA

CDR3 DNA: TGTGCCAGCAGCCCGGACAGTAACCCTCAGCCCCAGCATTTT
CDR3 protein: CASSPDSNPQPQHF
V gene: TRBV7-9
J gene: TRBJ1-5
clone size: NA
D gene: NA

CDR3 DNA: TGTGCCAGCTCAGGGAATCTAGGCTATGGCTACACCTTC
CDR3 protein: CASSGNLGYGYTF
V gene: TRBV2
J gene: TRBJ1-2
clone size: NA
D gene: NA

CDR3 DNA: TGTGCCAGCAGTGAGCAGGGATCCGGCGAGCAGTACTTC
CDR3 protein: CASSEQGSGEQYF
V gene: TRBV2
J gene: TRBJ2-7
clone size: NA
D gene: NA

CDR3 DNA: TGTGCCACCACCGACCGGGACTCTAGCACAGATACGCAGTATTTT
CDR3 protein: CATTDRDSSTDTQYF
V gene: TRBV15
J gene: TRBJ2-3
clone size: NA
D gene: NA

CDR3 DNA: TGCGCCAGCAGCCAGCTGCGAGTCAACCCCGGGGAGCTGTTTTTT
CDR3 protein: CASSQLRVNPGELFF
V gene: TRBV4-3
J gene: TRBJ2-2
clone size: NA
D gene: NA

CDR3 DNA: TGCGCCAGCAGCTTTGGACAGGGGAGTAGCACAGATACGCAGTATTTT
CDR3 protein: CASSFGQGSSTDTQYF
V gene: TRBV5-1
J gene: TRBJ2-3
clone size: NA
D gene: TRBD1

CDR3 DNA: TGTGCCAGCAGTAACGAGCGAACCCTGAACTATGGCTACACCTTC
CDR3 protein: CASSNERTLNYGYTF
V gene: TRBV6-5
J gene: TRBJ1-2
clone size: NA
D gene: NA

CDR3 DNA: TGTGCCAGCAGCTCCGGAGATCTTAGCGGGAGAGGTAATGAGCAGTTCTTC
CDR3 protein: CASSSGDLSGRGNEQFF
V gene: TRBV5-6
J gene: TRBJ2-1
clone size: NA
D gene: TRBD2

CDR3 DNA: TGTGCCAGCAGTTACCCAGGGGCAACTAATGAAAAACTGTTTTTT
CDR3 protein: CASSYPGATNEKLFF
V gene: TRBV6-5
J gene: TRBJ1-4
clone size: NA
D gene: NA

CDR3 DNA: TGTGCCAGCAGCTTAGAGACAGACTACGAGCAGTACTTC
CDR3 protein: CASSLETDYEQYF
V gene: TRBV7-9
J gene: TRBJ2-7
clone size: NA
D gene: NA

CDR3 DNA: TGCAGCGCCGACGGGTATGAGCAGTTCTTC
CDR3 protein: CSADGYEQFF
V gene: TRBV29-1
J gene: TRBJ2-1
clone size: NA
D gene: NA

CDR3 DNA: TGTGCCAGTAGTATAGCACTAAGGAGCGGGGAGCTGTTTTTT
CDR3 protein: CASSIALRSGELFF
V gene: TRBV19
J gene: TRBJ2-2
clone size: NA
D gene: NA

CDR3 DNA: TGTGCCAGCAGCTTAGGAGGGCAGGGGAGCTATGGCTACACCTTC
CDR3 protein: CASSLGGQGSYGYTF
V gene: TRBV11-3
J gene: TRBJ1-2
clone size: NA
D gene: NA

CDR3 DNA: TGTGCCAGCAGCCGGGACAGAGGGGAGACCCAGTACTTC
CDR3 protein: CASSRDRGETQYF
V gene: TRBV3-1/TRBV3-2
J gene: TRBJ2-5
clone size: NA
D gene: TRBD1

CDR3 DNA: TGTGCCAGCAGTTCGGGGACAGCTGGAAACACCATATATTTT
CDR3 protein: CASSSGTAGNTIYF
V gene: TRBV28
J gene: TRBJ1-3
clone size: NA
D gene: TRBD1

CDR3 DNA: TGTGCCTGGAGTATTACAGGGGCAGGTGAGGCTTTCTTT
CDR3 protein: CAWSITGAGEAFF
V gene: TRBV30
J gene: TRBJ1-1
clone size: NA
D gene: TRBD1

CDR3 DNA: TGCGCCAGCAGCTTTGAAGCGACGGGCGAGCAGTACTTC
CDR3 protein: CASSFEATGEQYF
V gene: TRBV5-1
J gene: TRBJ2-7
clone size: NA
D gene: NA

CDR3 DNA: TGCAGCGTTGAAGGGTTTAGGGGACAGGGGTTCACCGGGGAGCTGTTTTTT
CDR3 protein: CSVEGFRGQGFTGELFF
V gene: TRBV29-1
J gene: TRBJ2-2
clone size: NA
D gene: TRBD1

CDR3 DNA: TGCAGTGCTGGAGGGGACACAAAGCAGTTCTTC
CDR3 protein: CSAGGDTKQFF
V gene: TRBV20-1
J gene: TRBJ2-1
clone size: many
D gene: NA

CDR3 DNA: TGTGCCTGGAACCCGGGTTCCCTTTACACTGAAGCTTTCTTT
CDR3 protein: CAWNPGSLYTEAFF
V gene: TRBV30
J gene: TRBJ1-1
clone size: NA
D gene: NA

CDR3 DNA: TGCGCCAGCAGTGACCCGACTAGCGGGAGTTGGACCGGGGAGCTGTTTTTT
CDR3 protein: CASSDPTSGSWTGELFF
V gene: TRBV10-1
J gene: TRBJ2-2
clone size: NA
D gene: TRBD2

CDR3 DNA: TGTGCCAGCTCATCGGACAGTTATGAAGCTTTCTTT
CDR3 protein: CASSSDSYEAFF
V gene: TRBV18
J gene: TRBJ1-1
clone size: NA
D gene: NA

CDR3 DNA: TGCGCCAGCAGTGAGATGGTAGGGGGCTACGAGCAGTTCTTC
CDR3 protein: CASSEMVGGYEQFF
V gene: TRBV10-1
J gene: TRBJ2-1
clone size: NA
D gene: TRBD1

CDR3 DNA: TGTGCCAGCAGCTTAGAGAGGGCGCAGAATGAAGCTTTCTTT
CDR3 protein: CASSLERAQNEAFF
V gene: TRBV7-2
J gene: TRBJ1-1
clone size: NA
D gene: NA

CDR3 DNA: TGCGCCAGCAGCCAAGCGGGCAGGGGAAGCGAGCAGTACTTC
CDR3 protein: CASSQAGRGSEQYF
V gene: TRBV4-3
J gene: TRBJ2-7
clone size: few
D gene: NA

CDR3 DNA: TGTGCCAGCAGTGAAGCCCCCAGCCCAGGGTATGGCTACACCTTC
CDR3 protein: CASSEAPSPGYGYTF
V gene: TRBV6-1
J gene: TRBJ1-2
clone size: NA
D gene: NA

CDR3 DNA: TGTGCCAGCAGCTCCCTGGGACTATCCCAAGAGACCCAGTACTTC
CDR3 protein: CASSSLGLSQETQYF
V gene: TRBV13
J gene: TRBJ2-5
clone size: NA
D gene: TRBD2

CDR3 DNA: TGTGCCAGCAGCCTGGGGACTAGCGGGAGATTTGATACGCAGTATTTT
CDR3 protein: CASSLGTSGRFDTQYF
V gene: TRBV9
J gene: TRBJ2-3
clone size: NA
D gene: TRBD2

CDR3 DNA: TGTGCCAGCAGCCAAAGAGGGGGGGCGATCGAGACCCAGTACTTC
CDR3 protein: CASSQRGGAIETQYF
V gene: TRBV3-1/TRBV3-2
J gene: TRBJ2-5
clone size: NA
D gene: NA

CDR3 DNA: TGTGCCAGCAGCTTAGGGACAGGGGTTGGTTCGGAGACCCAGTACTTC
CDR3 protein: CASSLGTGVGSETQYF
V gene: TRBV7-9
J gene: TRBJ2-5
clone size: NA
D gene: TRBD1

CDR3 DNA: TGTGCCAGTAGTACACAGCTATACAATGAGCAGTTCTTC
CDR3 protein: CASSTQLYNEQFF
V gene: TRBV19
J gene: TRBJ2-1
clone size: many
D gene: NA

CDR3 DNA: TGTGCCAGCAGCCCCCGCGACAAGTCCTACGAGCAGTACTTC
CDR3 protein: CASSPRDKSYEQYF
V gene: TRBV11-2
J gene: TRBJ2-7
clone size: NA
D gene: NA

CDR3 DNA: TGTGCCAGCAGCTTACGGTGGACAGGGATGGAGACCCAGTACTTC
CDR3 protein: CASSLRWTGMETQYF
V gene: TRBV11-2
J gene: TRBJ2-5
clone size: NA
D gene: TRBD1

CDR3 DNA: TGTGCCAGTAGTACCCGGGTAACGACAGGGTGGCATAGCAATCAGCCCCAGCATTTT
CDR3 protein: CASSTRVTTGWHSNQPQHF
V gene: TRBV19
J gene: TRBJ1-5
clone size: NA
D gene: TRBD1

CDR3 DNA: TGCGCCAGCAGCCCCCAGCCAGGGGTTATCACCGGGGAGCTGTTTTTT
CDR3 protein: CASSPQPGVITGELFF
V gene: TRBV5-1
J gene: TRBJ2-2
clone size: NA
D gene: NA

CDR3 DNA: TGTGCCAGCAGCTCGACAGGGAACTATGGCTACACCTTC
CDR3 protein: CASSSTGNYGYTF
V gene: TRBV5-6
J gene: TRBJ1-2
clone size: NA
D gene: TRBD1